This T cell receptor beta chain was sequenced during a study of post-analysis software for immune sequencing data. Study-wide results and caveats: Five TRBV segments (TRBV5-6, TRBV5-1 and TRBV20-1 among them) occurred more frequently in patients than in controls.

The CDR3 covers 17 residues. V was pared by 0 bases and J by 8 bases, with 11 bases of the junction left unmatched. Germline V gene sequence: CDR1 SGHRS, CDR2 YFSETQ. As for this clonotype: Its antigen is currently unknown.

Every TCR beta cDNA library bore unique molecular identifiers. With about 0.95 to 10 million T cells as the source, hundreds of thousands of cDNA molecules resulted. TCRdb fed the PCR reads into MiXCR, producing one record per CDR3 protein. The sample records some 800,000 distinct CDR3 sequences, around 46% being singletons. Sample: blood. The chain employs TRBV5-1 and TRBJ2-1, with 10 bases lining up with TRBD2. This receptor was obtained from a girl between 10 and 17 years old with multiple sclerosis. CDR3 sequence (DNA): TGCGCCAGCAGCTTGGTGGCTAGCGGGAGAACTAGCCATGAGCAGTTCTTC. It translates to CASSLVASGRTSHEQFF.